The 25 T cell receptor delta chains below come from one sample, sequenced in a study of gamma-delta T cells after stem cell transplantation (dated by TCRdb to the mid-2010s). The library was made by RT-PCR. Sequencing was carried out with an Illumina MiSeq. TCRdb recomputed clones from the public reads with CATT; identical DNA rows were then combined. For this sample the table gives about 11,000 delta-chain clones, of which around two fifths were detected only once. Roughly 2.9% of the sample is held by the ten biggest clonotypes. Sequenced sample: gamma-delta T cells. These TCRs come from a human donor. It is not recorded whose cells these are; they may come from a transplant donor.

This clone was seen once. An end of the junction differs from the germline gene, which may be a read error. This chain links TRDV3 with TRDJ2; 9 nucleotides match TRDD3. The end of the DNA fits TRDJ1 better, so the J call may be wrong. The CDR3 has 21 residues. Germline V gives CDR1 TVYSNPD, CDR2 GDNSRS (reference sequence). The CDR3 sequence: CALRTGPPGLGETPKGDKLIF. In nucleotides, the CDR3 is TGTGCCCTTAGAACTGGCCCTCCTGGACTGGGGGAGACTCCCAAGGGGGATAAACTCATCTTT.

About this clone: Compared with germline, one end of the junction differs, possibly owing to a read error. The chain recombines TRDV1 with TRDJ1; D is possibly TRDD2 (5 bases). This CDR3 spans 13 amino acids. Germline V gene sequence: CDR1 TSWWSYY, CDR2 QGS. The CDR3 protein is CARGLTFSPKLIF. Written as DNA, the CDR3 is TGTGCTCGTGGGCTAACCTTCAGCCCGAAACTCATCTTT.

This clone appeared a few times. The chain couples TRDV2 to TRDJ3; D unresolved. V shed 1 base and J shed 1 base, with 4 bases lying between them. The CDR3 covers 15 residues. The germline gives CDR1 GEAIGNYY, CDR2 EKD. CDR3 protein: CACDTLSWDTRQMFF. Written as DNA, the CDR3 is TGTGCCTGTGACACTCTTTCCTGGGACACCCGACAGATGTTTTTC.

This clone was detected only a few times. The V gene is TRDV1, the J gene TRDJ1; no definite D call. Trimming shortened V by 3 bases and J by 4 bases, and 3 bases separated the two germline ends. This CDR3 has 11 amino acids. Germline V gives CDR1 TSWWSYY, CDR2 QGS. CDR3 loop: CALGEVDKLIF. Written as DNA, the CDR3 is TGTGCTCTTGGGGAGGTCGATAAACTCATCTTT.

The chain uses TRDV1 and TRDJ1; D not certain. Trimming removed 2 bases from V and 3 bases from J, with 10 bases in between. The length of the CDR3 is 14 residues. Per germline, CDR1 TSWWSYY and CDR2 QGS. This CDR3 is CALGEEGLADKLIF. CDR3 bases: TGTGCTCTTGGGGAAGAAGGTCTTGCCGATAAACTCATCTTT.

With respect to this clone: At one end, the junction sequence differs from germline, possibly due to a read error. The CDR3 DNA reads as TGTGCCTTTCGACATTCGATCCCTTTAAACTGGGGGGTCGGAACCGATACACTCATCTTT. The encoded protein is CAFRHSIPLNWGVGTDTLIF. V is TRDV3 and J is TRDJ1; TRDD3 matches at 8 bases. The CDR3 totals 20 residues. CDR1 is TVYSNPD, CDR2 GDNSRS, per germline (reference sequence).

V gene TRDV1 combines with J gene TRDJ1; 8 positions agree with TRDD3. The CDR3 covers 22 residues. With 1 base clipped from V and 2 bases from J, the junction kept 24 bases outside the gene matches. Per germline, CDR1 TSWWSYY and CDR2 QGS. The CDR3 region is CALGERLYLRGGYPHCTDKLIF. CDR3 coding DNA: TGTGCTCTTGGGGAACGTCTCTATCTGCGAGGGGGATATCCCCATTGTACCGATAAACTCATCTTT.

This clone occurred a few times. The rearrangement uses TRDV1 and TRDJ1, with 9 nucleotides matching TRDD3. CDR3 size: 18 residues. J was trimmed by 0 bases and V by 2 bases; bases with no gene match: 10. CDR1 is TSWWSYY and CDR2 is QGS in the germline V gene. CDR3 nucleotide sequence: TGTGCTCTTGGGGAAAGTTGCTGGGGGATTACGAACACCGATAAACTCATCTTT. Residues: CALGESCWGITNTDKLIF.

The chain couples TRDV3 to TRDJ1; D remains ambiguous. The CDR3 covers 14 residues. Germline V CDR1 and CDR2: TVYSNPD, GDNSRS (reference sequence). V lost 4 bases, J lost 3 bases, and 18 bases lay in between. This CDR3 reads CASTDLFVADKLIF. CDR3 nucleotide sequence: TGTGCCTCCACGGACCTGTTTGTCGCCGATAAACTCATCTTT. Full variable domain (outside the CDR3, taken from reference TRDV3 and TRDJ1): CDKVTQSSPDQTVASGSEVVLLCTYDTVYSNPDLFWYRIRPDYSFQFVFYGDNSRSEGADFTQGRFSVKHILTQKAFHLVISPVRTEDSATYYCASTDLFVADKLIFGKGTRVTVEP.

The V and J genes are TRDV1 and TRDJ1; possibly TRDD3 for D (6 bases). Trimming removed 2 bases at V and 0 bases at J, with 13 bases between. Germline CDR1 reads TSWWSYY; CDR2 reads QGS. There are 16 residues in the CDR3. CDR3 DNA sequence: TGTGCTCTTGGGGAATGGAGGATACTCAACACCGATAAACTCATCTTT. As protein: CALGEWRILNTDKLIF.

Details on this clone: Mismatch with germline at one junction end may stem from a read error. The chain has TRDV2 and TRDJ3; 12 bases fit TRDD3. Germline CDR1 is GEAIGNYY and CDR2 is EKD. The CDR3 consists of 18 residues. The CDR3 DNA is TGTGCCTGTGACAATACTGGGGGATACTCCTGGGACACCCGACTGATGTTTTTC. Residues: CACDNTGGYSWDTRLMFF.

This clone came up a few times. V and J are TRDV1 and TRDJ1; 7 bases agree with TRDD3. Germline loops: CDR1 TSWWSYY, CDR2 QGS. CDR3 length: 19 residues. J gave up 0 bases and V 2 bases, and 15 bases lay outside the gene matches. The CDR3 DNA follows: TGTGCTCTTGGGGAAGGCGGCGTACTGGGGAAATGCTACACCGATAAACTCATCTTT. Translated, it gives CALGEGGVLGKCYTDKLIF.

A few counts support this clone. Here the CDR3 DNA reads TGTGCCTGTGAGTCCGACTGGGTTTGGAGAAGGCCCTGGGACACCCGACAGATGTTTTTC. It codes for CACESDWVWRRPWDTRQMFF. The rearrangement uses TRDV2 and TRDJ3; possibly TRDD3 for D (6 bases). The germline V and J ends were trimmed by 4 bases and 2 bases, with 23 bases remaining between them. The germline CDR1 and CDR2 sequences are GEAIGNYY and EKD. The CDR3 runs 20 residues.

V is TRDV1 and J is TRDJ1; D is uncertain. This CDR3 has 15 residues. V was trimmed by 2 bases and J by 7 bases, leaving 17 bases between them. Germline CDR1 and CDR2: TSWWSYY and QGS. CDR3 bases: TGTGCTCTTGGGGAAGTTTGTACTGTGTCCGGTAAACTCATCTTT. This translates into CALGEVCTVSGKLIF.

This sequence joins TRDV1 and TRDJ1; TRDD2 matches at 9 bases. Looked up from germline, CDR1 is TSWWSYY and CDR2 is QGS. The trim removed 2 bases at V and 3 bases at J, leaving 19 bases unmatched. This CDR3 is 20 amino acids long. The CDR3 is CALGESRTFLHLRGSDKLIF. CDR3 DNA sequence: TGTGCTCTTGGGGAAAGTCGGACCTTCCTACATCTTCGGGGATCCGATAAACTCATCTTT.

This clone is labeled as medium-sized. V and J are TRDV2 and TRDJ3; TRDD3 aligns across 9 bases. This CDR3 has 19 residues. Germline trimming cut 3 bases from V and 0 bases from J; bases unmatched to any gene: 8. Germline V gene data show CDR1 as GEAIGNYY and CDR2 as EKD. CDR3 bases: TGTGCCTGTGACGGCTGGGGGATGTGGGACTCCTGGGACACCCGACAGATGTTTTTC. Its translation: CACDGWGMWDSWDTRQMFF.

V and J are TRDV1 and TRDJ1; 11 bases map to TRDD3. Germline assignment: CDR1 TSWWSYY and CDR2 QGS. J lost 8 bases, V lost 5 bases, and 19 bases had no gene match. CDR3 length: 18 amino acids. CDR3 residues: CALGLYELPLAGGYKLIF. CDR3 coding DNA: TGTGCTCTTGGGTTATATGAGCTTCCCTTGGCTGGGGGATACAAACTCATCTTT.

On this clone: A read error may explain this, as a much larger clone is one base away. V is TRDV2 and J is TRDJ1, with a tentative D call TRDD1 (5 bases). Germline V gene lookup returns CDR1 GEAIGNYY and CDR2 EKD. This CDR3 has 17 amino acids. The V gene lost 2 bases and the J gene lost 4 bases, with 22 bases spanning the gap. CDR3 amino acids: CACDNGVLWIIVDKLIF. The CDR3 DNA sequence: TGTGCCTGTGACAACGGAGTACTATGGATTATAGTCGATAAACTCATCTTT.

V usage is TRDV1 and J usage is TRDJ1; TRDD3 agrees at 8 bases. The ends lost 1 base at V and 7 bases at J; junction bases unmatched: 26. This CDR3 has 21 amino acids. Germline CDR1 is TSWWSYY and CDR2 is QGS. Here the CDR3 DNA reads TGTGCTCTTGGGGAACAGCCAACCTGGGGTGTTCCGGGATACGCGGCGCGTAAACTCATCTTT. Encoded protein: CALGEQPTWGVPGYAARKLIF.

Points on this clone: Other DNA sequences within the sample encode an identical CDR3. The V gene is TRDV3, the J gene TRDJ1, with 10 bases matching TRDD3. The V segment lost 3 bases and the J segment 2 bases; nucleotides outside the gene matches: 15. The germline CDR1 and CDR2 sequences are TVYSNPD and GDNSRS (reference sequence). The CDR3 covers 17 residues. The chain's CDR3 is CAFVGPGGYGSTDKLIF. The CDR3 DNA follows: TGTGCCTTCGTGGGTCCAGGGGGATACGGATCGACCGATAAACTCATCTTT.

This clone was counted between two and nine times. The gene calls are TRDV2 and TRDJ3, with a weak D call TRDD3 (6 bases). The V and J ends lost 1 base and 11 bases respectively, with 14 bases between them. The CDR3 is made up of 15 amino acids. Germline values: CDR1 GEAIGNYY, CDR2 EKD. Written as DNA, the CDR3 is TGTGCCTGTGACACTCGGGGGACTACTCCCCGACAGATGTTTTTC. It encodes CACDTRGTTPRQMFF.

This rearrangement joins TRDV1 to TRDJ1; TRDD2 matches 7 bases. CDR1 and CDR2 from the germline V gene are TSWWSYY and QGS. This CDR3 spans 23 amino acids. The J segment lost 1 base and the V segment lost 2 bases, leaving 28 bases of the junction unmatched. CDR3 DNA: TGTGCTCTTGGGGAAACGTTTGATTCCTACGGGCTCGGGACAGGATGTGCCACCGATAAACTCATCTTT. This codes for CALGETFDSYGLGTGCATDKLIF.

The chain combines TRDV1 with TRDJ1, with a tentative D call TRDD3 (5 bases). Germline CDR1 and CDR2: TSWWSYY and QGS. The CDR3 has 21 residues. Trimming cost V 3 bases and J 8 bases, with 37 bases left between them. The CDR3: CALGEKACIFLGSVGARKLIF. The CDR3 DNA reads TGTGCTCTTGGGGAGAAGGCCTGCATATTTTTGGGGAGCGTAGGAGCGAGGAAACTCATCTTT.

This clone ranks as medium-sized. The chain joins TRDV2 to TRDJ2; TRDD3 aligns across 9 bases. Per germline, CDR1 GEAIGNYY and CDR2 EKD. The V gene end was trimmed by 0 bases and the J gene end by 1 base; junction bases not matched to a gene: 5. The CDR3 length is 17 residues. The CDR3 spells CACDTGVLGDLTAQLFF. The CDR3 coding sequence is TGTGCCTGTGACACCGGCGTACTGGGGGATTTGACAGCACAACTCTTCTTT.

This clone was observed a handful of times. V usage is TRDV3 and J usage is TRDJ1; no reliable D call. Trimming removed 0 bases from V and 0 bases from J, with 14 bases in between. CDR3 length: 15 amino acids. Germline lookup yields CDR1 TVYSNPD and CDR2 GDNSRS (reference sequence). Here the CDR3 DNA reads TGTGCCTTTAGACTCGTACACGAGTACACCGATAAACTCATCTTT. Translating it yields CAFRLVHEYTDKLIF.